This entry lists 29 T cell receptor beta chains sequenced from one sample in a study of a mutant IDH1 vaccine in newly diagnosed glioma. Time point here: week 47, end of study. Doses of 300 ug of mutant IDH1 20-mer peptide were given with topical imiquimod. TCRdb's copy holds only in-frame clones and misses some; the assay was immunoSEQ multiplex PCR. This table holds about 94,000 clones, roughly 86% found once. Their recognized antigens are unknown. The sequenced sample was PBMCs, obtained from a glioma patient whose treatment included an IDH1 peptide vaccine. Source of these receptors: a woman aged 45-65 years with glioma.

The rearrangement joins TRBV11-2 to TRBJ1-2; D is uncertain. CDR1 and CDR2 from the germline V gene are SGHAT and FQNNGV. This CDR3 has 17 amino acids. The ends were cut back, 0 bases at V and 8 bases at J, with 22 bases in the middle. The CDR3 loop is CASSLDRLRWGSEGYTF. DNA for the CDR3: TGTGCCAGCAGCTTAGACCGACTAAGATGGGGATCCGAAGGCTACACCTTC.

The chain recombines TRBV30 with TRBJ2-3, with 9 bases identical to TRBD2. V shed 5 bases and J 5 bases; nucleotides not matched to a gene: 14. The CDR3 length is 16 residues. Germline loops: CDR1 GTSNPN, CDR2 SVGIG (reference sequence). Written as DNA, the CDR3 is TGTGCCTGGCGATCCCCGTTAGCGGGAGCGGGAGATACGCAGTATTTT. Amino acids: CAWRSPLAGAGDTQYF.

This chain links TRBV5-4 with TRBJ1-2, with 10 positions matching TRBD1. The CDR3 totals 16 residues. Per the germline V gene, CDR1 is SGHNT and CDR2 is YYREEE (reference sequence). Trimming removed 0 bases from V and 3 bases from J; junction bases left unmatched: 5. The DNA of the CDR3 is TGTGCCAGCAGCTTGGGGGAAGACAGGGGGCACTATGGCTACACCTTC. It specifies CASSLGEDRGHYGYTF.

This clone was counted between two and nine times. The chain joins TRBV7-9 to TRBJ1-2; the match to TRBD1 covers 7 bases. Germline V gene data show CDR1 as SEHNR and CDR2 as FQNEAQ (reference sequence). Trimming cost V 2 bases and J 6 bases; bases outside gene matches: 6. The CDR3 extends over 14 amino acids. The CDR3 DNA is TGTGCCAGCAGCTTAAGGGGGCAGGAGGATGGCTACACCTTC. This sequence encodes CASSLRGQEDGYTF.

The CDR3 spells CASTPDLWNTEAFF. DNA of the CDR3: TGTGCCAGCACCCCGGACTTATGGAACACTGAAGCTTTCTTT. The J gene is TRBJ1-1, the V gene TRBV6-5, with D unclear. The V gene's germline CDR1 is MNHEY and CDR2 SVGAGI. The V end lost 7 bases, the J end lost 1 base, and 13 bases lay between the germline ends. The CDR3 contains 14 residues.

The rearrangement joins TRBV4-1 to TRBJ1-2; 7 bases agree with TRBD1. The V and J ends lost 8 bases and 1 base, in that order; junction bases with no gene match: 10. The CDR3 extends over 15 amino acids. CDR1 is MGHRA, CDR2 YSYEKL, per germline. The chain's CDR3 is CASEGNRGVNYGYTF. In DNA form, the CDR3 reads TGCGCCAGCGAAGGGAACAGGGGAGTTAACTATGGCTACACCTTC.

V and J are TRBV28 and TRBJ2-7; D perhaps matches TRBD1 (5 bases). CDR1 is MDHEN, CDR2 SYDVKM, per germline. V lost 4 bases, J lost 5 bases, and 12 bases lay in between. The CDR3 sequence is 13 residues long. The CDR3 bases are TGTGCCAGCAGTTACTACACAGGTGACGAGCAGTACTTC. It is translated as CASSYYTGDEQYF.

V usage is TRBV7-2 and J usage is TRBJ2-7; D gene uncertain. Germline CDR1 is SGHTA and CDR2 is FQGNSA. With 4 bases removed from V and 4 bases from J, the gap between germline ends came to 14 bases. This CDR3 is 14 amino acids long. The CDR3 region is CASSSRSGPYEQYF. CDR3 sequence (DNA): TGTGCCAGCAGCTCGCGTTCGGGCCCATACGAGCAGTACTTC. Full variable domain (outside the CDR3, taken from reference TRBV7-2 and TRBJ2-7): GAGVSQSPSNKVTEKGKDVELRCDPISGHTALYWYRQSLGQGLEFLIYFQGNSAPDKSGLPSDRFSAERTGGSVSTLTIQRTQQEDSAVYLCASSSRSGPYEQYFGPGTRLTVT.

The chain links TRBV6-5 to TRBJ2-7, with D unclear. V gave up 6 bases and J gave up 1 base, with 13 bases separating them. The CDR3 sequence is 14 residues long. Germline values: CDR1 MNHEY, CDR2 SVGAGI. The CDR3 DNA sequence: TGTGCCAGCAGCCCCCGGACGGATTCCTACGAGCAGTACTTC. Its translation is CASSPRTDSYEQYF.

In its sample, this clone was seen once. The V gene is TRBV18, the J gene TRBJ2-5; TRBD2 matches at 12 bases. The CDR3 covers 15 residues. V dropped 6 bases and J dropped 5; count of bases not matched to a gene: 7. In germline, CDR1 is KGHSH, CDR2 LQKENI. The CDR3 sequence: CASSLGLAGIETQYF. DNA of the CDR3: TGTGCCAGCTCCCTGGGACTAGCGGGCATCGAGACCCAGTACTTC. The whole variable domain, filled in from reference TRBV18 and TRBJ2-5, reads NAGVMQNPRHLVRRRGQEARLRCSPMKGHSHVYWYRQLPEEGLKFMVYLQKENIIDESGMPKERFSAEFPKEGPSILRIQQVVRGDSAAYFCASSLGLAGIETQYFGPGTRLLVL.

Written as DNA, the CDR3 is TGTGCCAGCAGCTCCGGGACACCTCAGGGCGAGCAGTACTTC. The encoded protein is CASSSGTPQGEQYF. V and J are TRBV28 and TRBJ2-7, with D perhaps matching TRBD1 (6 bases). Trimming removed 6 bases at V and 6 bases at J, with 18 bases between. CDR1 is MDHEN and CDR2 is SYDVKM in the germline V gene. The CDR3 has 14 residues.

This clone was detected only a few times. J is TRBJ1-1 and V is TRBV9; tentatively, D is TRBD1 (5 bases). V was shortened by 6 bases and J by 5 bases, with 17 bases between the two germline ends. CDR1 is SGDLS, CDR2 YYNGEE, per germline. This CDR3 has 14 amino acids. CDR3 sequence: CASNKGTGGTEAFF. The CDR3 DNA reads as TGTGCCAGCAACAAGGGGACGGGAGGAACTGAAGCTTTCTTT. The full variable domain, its missing parts supplied by reference TRBV9 and TRBJ1-1, is DSGVTQTPKHLITATGQRVTLRCSPRSGDLSVYWYQQSLDQGLQFLIQYYNGEERAKGNILERFSAQQFPDLHSELNLSSLELGDSALYFCASNKGTGGTEAFFGQGTRLTVV.

The chain uses TRBV5-1 and TRBJ2-1, with a weak D call TRBD1 (6 bases). This CDR3 is 16 amino acids long. Germline CDR1 is SGHRS and CDR2 is YFSETQ. V was shortened by 0 bases and J by 2 bases, with 12 bases between the two germline ends. This CDR3 is CASSLAGAPTYNEQFF. The CDR3 bases are TGCGCCAGCAGCTTGGCAGGGGCCCCCACCTACAATGAGCAGTTCTTC.

The chain links TRBV7-2 to TRBJ2-3; 8 bases are a match to TRBD2. V trimming: 1 base; J trimming: 1 base; junction bases outside the gene matches: 4. Germline-derived CDR1 and CDR2 are SGHTA and FQGNSA. This CDR3 has 16 amino acids. CDR3 nucleotide sequence: TGTGCCAGCAGCTTAGTACCAGCGGGAGGCACAGATACGCAGTATTTT. Translation: CASSLVPAGGTDTQYF.

The rearrangement uses TRBV5-5 and TRBJ1-6; no reliable D call. CDR3 length equals 14 residues. Trimming removed 2 bases from V and 9 bases from J, with 12 bases in between. Germline V gene sequence: CDR1 SGHKS, CDR2 YYEKEE (reference sequence). The CDR3 nucleotides read TGTGCCAGCAGCTTCGGGGTAGGAGGTTCACCCCTCCACTTT. Residues: CASSFGVGGSPLHF.

This chain joins TRBV6-4 and TRBJ2-1; unclear D gene. Per the germline V gene, CDR1 is MRHNA and CDR2 is SNTAGT. This CDR3 is built from 13 residues. The germline V and J ends were trimmed by 4 bases and 4 bases, with 8 bases remaining between them. CDR3 bases: TGTGCCAGCAGTGTTTATCTTTACAATGAGCAGTTCTTC. It encodes CASSVYLYNEQFF.

This rearrangement joins TRBV5-6 to TRBJ2-3, with TRBD1 matching over 7 bases. This CDR3 comprises 14 residues. CDR1 is SGHDT and CDR2 is YYEEEE in the germline V gene. V dropped 2 bases and J dropped 6; count of bases not matched to a gene: 6. The CDR3 loop is CASSLGRGRDTQYF. Written as DNA, the CDR3 is TGTGCCAGCAGCTTAGGAAGGGGGCGGGATACGCAGTATTTT.

This clone was found a few times. This chain joins TRBV6-1 and TRBJ1-6; no reliable D call. Germline lookup yields CDR1 MNHNS and CDR2 SASEGT. V lost 6 bases and J 14 bases, leaving 14 bases between the germline ends. The CDR3 extends over 12 amino acids. The CDR3 coding sequence is TGTGCCAGCAGGGTCCCCTCTTTGACCCTCCACTTT. Its translation: CASRVPSLTLHF.

The rearrangement joins TRBV5-1 to TRBJ1-2, with a tentative D call TRBD1 (6 bases). The CDR3 has 13 amino acids. The V end lost 4 bases, the J end lost 6 bases, and 13 bases lay between the germline ends. Germline V gene lookup returns CDR1 SGHRS and CDR2 YFSETQ. CDR3 coding DNA: TGCGCCAGCAGCCCGAGGGGGGGTAATGGCTACACCTTC. Protein sequence: CASSPRGGNGYTF.

This sequence joins TRBV27 and TRBJ1-1, with a tentative D call TRBD1 (5 bases). The V and J ends lost 2 bases and 5 bases respectively, with 15 bases between them. The CDR3 loop spans 15 amino acids. Per the germline V gene, CDR1 is MNHEY and CDR2 is SMNVEV (reference sequence). The CDR3 DNA follows: TGTGCCAGCAGTTTACGTGGCAGGGTGGGAACTGAAGCTTTCTTT. Translation gives CASSLRGRVGTEAFF.

The chain employs TRBV5-4 and TRBJ2-3; 16 positions agree with TRBD2. The V segment lost 6 bases and the J segment 2 bases; nucleotides outside the gene matches: 6. The CDR3 sequence is 17 residues long. CDR1 is SGHNT and CDR2 is YYREEE in the germline V gene (reference sequence). CDR3 protein: CASNPGLAGGVTDTQYF. DNA of the CDR3: TGTGCCAGCAACCCGGGACTAGCGGGAGGGGTCACAGATACGCAGTATTTT.

This clone was recorded once. In nucleotides, the CDR3 is TGTGCCAGCAGTGAACAGGGTCCCCCGTACGAGCAGTACTTC. Its translation: CASSEQGPPYEQYF. This chain uses TRBV6-5 with TRBJ2-7; D is possibly TRBD1 (6 bases). Germline V gene sequence: CDR1 MNHEY, CDR2 SVGAGI. The CDR3 is 14 amino acids. Trimming removed 5 bases at V and 4 bases at J, with 15 bases between.

A single count supports this clone. This rearrangement joins TRBV7-9 to TRBJ1-6; 8 bases line up with TRBD1. V gave up 4 bases and J gave up 4 bases; unmatched junction bases: 3. CDR1 is SEHNR and CDR2 is FQNEAQ in the germline V gene (reference sequence). This CDR3 comprises 15 residues. CDR3 DNA sequence: TGTGCCAGCAGCTCTGGACAGGGATATAATTCACCCCTCCACTTT. It codes for CASSSGQGYNSPLHF.

V usage is TRBV18 and J usage is TRBJ2-2, with D possibly matching TRBD1 (6 bases). V dropped 2 bases and J dropped 5 bases, with 12 bases sitting between them. Germline CDR1 reads KGHSH; CDR2 reads LQKENI. The CDR3 contains 15 residues. The chain's CDR3 is CASSPLSDRTGELFF. The CDR3, as DNA: TGTGCCAGCTCACCATTATCTGACAGGACCGGGGAGCTGTTTTTT.

V is TRBV2 and J is TRBJ1-6; 8 bases match TRBD1. The CDR3 covers 15 residues. Germline V gene data show CDR1 as SNHLY and CDR2 as FYNNEI. V lost 4 bases and J lost 7; bases outside the gene matches: 6. In DNA, the CDR3 is TGTGCCAGCAGTGGGCAGGGGGCCGGGAATTCACCCCTCCACTTT. Protein: CASSGQGAGNSPLHF.

CDR3 in DNA: TGTGCCAGCCGTTCCCGGAGACTAGCGATCTACGAGCAGTACTTC. It specifies CASRSRRLAIYEQYF. V and J are TRBV28 and TRBJ2-7, with 8 positions matching TRBD2. Germline assignment: CDR1 MDHEN and CDR2 SYDVKM. With 8 bases clipped from V and 3 bases from J, the junction kept 12 bases outside the gene matches. The CDR3 has 15 residues.

This rearrangement joins TRBV11-2 to TRBJ1-4, with 9 bases aligning to TRBD1. CDR1 is SGHAT and CDR2 is FQNNGV in the germline V gene. CDR3 length: 17 amino acids. Unmatched junction bases numbered 10, after V lost 4 bases and J lost 4 bases. The CDR3 nucleotides are TGTGCCAGCAGCTCGTGGGCACAGGGGGCTGGTAATGAAAAACTGTTTTTT. It yields the protein CASSSWAQGAGNEKLFF.

This sequence joins TRBV29-1 and TRBJ2-5; unclear D gene. There are 13 residues in the CDR3. V shed 1 base and J shed 2 bases, with 8 bases lying between them. Germline CDR1 is SQVTM and CDR2 is ANQGSEA. CDR3 nucleotide sequence: TGCAGCGTTGAAGGAGGTTCTCAAGAGACCCAGTACTTC. Its translation is CSVEGGSQETQYF.

V is TRBV10-3 and J is TRBJ1-2; the match to TRBD1 covers 8 bases. The germline V gene encodes CDR1 ENHRY and CDR2 SYGVKD. The CDR3 spans 13 residues. V trimming: 10 bases; J trimming: 2 bases; junction bases outside the gene matches: 6. The CDR3: CASNRGGNYGYTF. CDR3 bases: TGTGCCAGCAACAGGGGGGGAAACTATGGCTACACCTTC.